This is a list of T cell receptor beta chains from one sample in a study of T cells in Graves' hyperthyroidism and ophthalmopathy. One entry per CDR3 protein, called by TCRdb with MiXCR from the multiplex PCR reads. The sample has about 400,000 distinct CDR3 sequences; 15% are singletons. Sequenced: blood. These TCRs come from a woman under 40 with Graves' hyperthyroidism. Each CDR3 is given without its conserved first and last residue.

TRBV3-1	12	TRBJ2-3	ASRTSGITDTQY
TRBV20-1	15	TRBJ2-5	SARGIISGRGWETQY
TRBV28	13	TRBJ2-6	ASSLYRAGANVLT
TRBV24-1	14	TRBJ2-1	ATSDPGTSLDNEQF
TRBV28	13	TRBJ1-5	ASSFRGRSNQPQH
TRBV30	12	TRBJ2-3	AWSAAGVPDTQY
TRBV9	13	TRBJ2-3	ASSGAGVTTDTQY
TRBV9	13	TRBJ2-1	ASSVGGQPHNEQF
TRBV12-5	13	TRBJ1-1	ASGLDSGTHTEAF
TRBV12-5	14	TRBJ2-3	ASGLVIGGSVDTQY
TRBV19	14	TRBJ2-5	ASSKGALAGSETQY
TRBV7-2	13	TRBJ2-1	ASSADLSSYNEQF
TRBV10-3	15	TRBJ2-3	AISESQGGTSTDTQY
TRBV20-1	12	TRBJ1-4	SAQQGVGNEKLF
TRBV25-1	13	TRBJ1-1	ASRENRGTNTEAF
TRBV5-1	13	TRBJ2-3	ASSLDRAYTDTQY
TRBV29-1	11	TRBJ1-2	SVGGSHFYGYT
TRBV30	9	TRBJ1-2	AWGSPGGYT
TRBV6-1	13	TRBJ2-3	ASSEAGLVPVTQY
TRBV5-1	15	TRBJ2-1	ASSLTSGKGAYNEQL
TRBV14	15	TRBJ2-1	ASSQGFGAGEGNEQF
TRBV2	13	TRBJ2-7	ASSRPGTGYHEQY
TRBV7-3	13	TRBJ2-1	ASSFSSGRGNEQF
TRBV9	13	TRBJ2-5	ASSERAGIQETQY
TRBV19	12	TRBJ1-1	ASSMRERNTEAF
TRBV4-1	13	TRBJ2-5	ASSQDRNSQETQY
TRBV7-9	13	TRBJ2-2	ASSRNPTSTGELF
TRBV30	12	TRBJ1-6	AWSSDGNNSPLH
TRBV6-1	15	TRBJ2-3	ASRPLAGGDFTDTQY
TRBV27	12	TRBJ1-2	ASSLLTGTHGYT
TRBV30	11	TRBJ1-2	AWSVLESYGYT
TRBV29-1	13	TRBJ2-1	SVEFLRSSYNEQF
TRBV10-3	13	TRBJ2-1	AIRATSGRANEQF
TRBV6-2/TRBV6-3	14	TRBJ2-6	ASSYNNPSGANVLT
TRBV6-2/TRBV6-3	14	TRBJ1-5	ASSRTGTGVGQPQH
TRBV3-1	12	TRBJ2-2	ASQRAGRTGELF
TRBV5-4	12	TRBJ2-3	ASSLNTMGDTQY
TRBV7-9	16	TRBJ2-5	ASSLPNTPGQGQETQY
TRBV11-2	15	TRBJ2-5	ASSLDLRQGAKETQY
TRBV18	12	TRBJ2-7	ASSGTGWAYEQY
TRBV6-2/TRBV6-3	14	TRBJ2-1	ASSYGRDSSYNEQF
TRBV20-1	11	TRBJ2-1	SATDSGRDLMF
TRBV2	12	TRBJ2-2	ASRPTWDTGELF
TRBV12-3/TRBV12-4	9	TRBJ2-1	ASSESHEQF
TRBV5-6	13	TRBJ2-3	ASSQSREYKDTQY
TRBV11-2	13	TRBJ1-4	ASSLRGPTNEKLF
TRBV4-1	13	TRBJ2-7	ASSVPGQGDYEQY
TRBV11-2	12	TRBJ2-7	ASTPSTGSYEQY
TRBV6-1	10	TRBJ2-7	ASSSDTIEQY
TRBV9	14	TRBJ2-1	ASSVSGRPAYNEQF
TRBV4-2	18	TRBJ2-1	ASSQDLFSGSSRSYNEQF
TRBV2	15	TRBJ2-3	ASKLGLAGVRTDTQY
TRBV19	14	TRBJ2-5	ASSIGLAGAVETQY
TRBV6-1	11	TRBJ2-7	ASRDTSYHEQY
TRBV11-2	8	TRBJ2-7	ASSHYEQY